This T cell receptor beta chain was identified in a study of T cells in Graves' hyperthyroidism and ophthalmopathy. Diagnosis relied on clinical symptoms, serum thyroxine and TRAb, thyroid ultrasound and orbital computed tomography. The authors took PBMCs from roughly 9.7 ml fresh peripheral blood. The table lists this clonotype with many counts. Its antigen remains unidentified. CDR3 length: 17 residues. V was cut by 4 bases and J by 1 base, with 19 bases left in between. Germline V gene data show CDR1 as MNHEY and CDR2 as SVGEGT. Authors of the study amplified TCR beta CDR3 regions from RNA transcripts. RT-PCR in the first round (using the HTBI primer set) targeted the TCR CDR3. A single record per CDR3 protein comes from TCRdb applying MiXCR to the multiplex PCR reads. The data hold about 520,000 distinct CDR3 sequences, with approximately 25% observed a single time. Study-wide results and limits: Ophthalmopathy was identified by the model a median roughly six months ahead of onset. Appearing also in blood were most of the thyroid clonotypes expanded above 0.001.

The sequence was collected from a woman in her twenties or thirties with Graves' ophthalmopathy. The sequencing sample was made of blood. J is TRBJ1-1 and V is TRBV6-2 or TRBV6-3; perhaps TRBD1 as D (5 bases). CDR3 in amino acids: CASSLLRGEEWNTEAFF. CDR3 in DNA: TGTGCCAGCAGTTTACTCCGGGGGGAGGAGTGGAACACTGAAGCTTTCTTT.